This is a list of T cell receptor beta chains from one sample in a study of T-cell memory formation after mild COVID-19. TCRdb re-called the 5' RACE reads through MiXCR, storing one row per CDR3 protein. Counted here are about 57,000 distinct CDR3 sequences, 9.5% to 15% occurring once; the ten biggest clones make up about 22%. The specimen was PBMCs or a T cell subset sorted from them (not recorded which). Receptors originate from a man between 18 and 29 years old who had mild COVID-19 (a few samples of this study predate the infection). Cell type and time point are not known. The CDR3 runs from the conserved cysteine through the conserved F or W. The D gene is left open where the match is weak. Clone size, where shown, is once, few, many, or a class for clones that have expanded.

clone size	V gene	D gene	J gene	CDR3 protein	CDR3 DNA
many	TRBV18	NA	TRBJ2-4	CASSPLGGGVSKNIQYF	TGTGCCAGCTCACCCCTGGGGGGCGGCGTCTCCAAAAACATTCAGTACTTC
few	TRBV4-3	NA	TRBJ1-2	CASSQDGSYGYTF	TGCGCCAGCAGCCAGGACGGGTCCTATGGCTACACCTTC
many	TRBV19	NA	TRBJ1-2	CASKSWQNYGYTF	TGTGCCAGTAAATCCTGGCAGAACTATGGCTACACCTTC
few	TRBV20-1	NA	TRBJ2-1	CSAARATTQYNEQFF	TGCAGTGCTGCGCGGGCTACCACCCAGTACAATGAGCAGTTCTTC
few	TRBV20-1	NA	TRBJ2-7	CSASGHYPYEQYF	TGCAGTGCTAGTGGTCACTACCCCTACGAGCAGTACTTC
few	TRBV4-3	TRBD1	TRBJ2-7	CASSQNWDRFAYEQYF	TGCGCCAGCAGCCAGAACTGGGACAGGTTCGCCTACGAGCAGTACTTC
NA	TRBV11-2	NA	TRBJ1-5	CASSRTRGFGQPQHF	TGTGCCAGCAGCCGGACGCGGGGATTCGGTCAGCCCCAGCATTTT
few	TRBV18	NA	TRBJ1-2	CASSPPSQGQNYGYTF	TGTGCCAGCTCACCACCGTCCCAGGGGCAGAACTATGGCTACACCTTC
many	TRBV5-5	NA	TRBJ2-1	CASTQLASSYNEQFF	TGTGCCAGCACCCAACTAGCTAGCTCCTACAATGAGCAGTTCTTC
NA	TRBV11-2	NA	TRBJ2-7	CASSQNREHYEQYF	TGTGCCAGCAGCCAAAACCGGGAGCACTACGAGCAGTACTTC
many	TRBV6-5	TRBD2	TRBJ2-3	CASSYWAGGLADTQYF	TGTGCCAGCAGTTACTGGGCGGGGGGACTGGCAGATACGCAGTATTTT
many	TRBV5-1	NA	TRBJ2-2	CASSAPNTGELFF	TGCGCCAGCAGCGCCCCGAACACCGGGGAGCTGTTTTTT
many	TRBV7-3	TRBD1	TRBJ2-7	CASSSGTGSQKEQYF	TGTGCCAGCAGCTCCGGGACAGGCTCCCAGAAGGAGCAGTACTTC
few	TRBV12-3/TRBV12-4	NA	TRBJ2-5	CASSGTQSGEGETQYF	TGTGCCAGCAGTGGTACCCAATCAGGGGAGGGCGAGACCCAGTACTTC
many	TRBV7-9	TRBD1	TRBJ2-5	CASSLEAGGVWRETQYF	TGTGCCAGCAGCTTAGAGGCAGGGGGCGTTTGGAGGGAGACCCAGTACTTC
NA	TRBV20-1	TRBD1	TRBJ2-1	CSVTTGSSYNEQFF	TGCAGTGTAACGACAGGGAGCTCCTACAATGAGCAGTTCTTC
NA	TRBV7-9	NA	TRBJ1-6	CASSEDGSYNSPLHF	TGTGCCAGCAGCGAGGACGGCTCCTATAATTCACCCCTCCACTTT
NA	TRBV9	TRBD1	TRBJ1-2	CASSVELRQGSDGYTF	TGTGCCAGCAGCGTAGAATTACGACAGGGGAGTGATGGCTACACCTTC
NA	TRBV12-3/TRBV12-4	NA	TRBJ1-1	CASSLGAVAEAFF	TGTGCCAGCAGTTTAGGGGCGGTCGCTGAAGCTTTCTTT
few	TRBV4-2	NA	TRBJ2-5	CASSQLSRQETQYF	TGTGCCAGCAGCCAGTTATCCCGGCAGGAGACCCAGTACTTC
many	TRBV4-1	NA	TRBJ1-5	CASSPGGNQPQHF	TGCGCCAGCAGCCCCGGGGGCAATCAGCCCCAGCATTTT
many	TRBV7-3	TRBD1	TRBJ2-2	CASSLTPDRAYTGELFF	TGTGCCAGCAGCTTAACGCCGGACAGGGCTTACACCGGGGAGCTGTTTTTT
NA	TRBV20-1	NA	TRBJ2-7	CSASLATGYEQYF	TGCAGTGCTAGCCTAGCGACAGGCTACGAGCAGTACTTC
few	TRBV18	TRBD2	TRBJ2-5	CASSPLHPGGYQETQYF	TGTGCCAGCTCACCCCTCCACCCCGGGGGGTACCAAGAGACCCAGTACTTC
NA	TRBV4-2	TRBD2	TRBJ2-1	CASSQDEDLAGGPSYNEQFF	TGTGCCAGCAGCCAAGATGAGGATCTAGCGGGAGGGCCCTCCTACAATGAGCAGTTCTTC
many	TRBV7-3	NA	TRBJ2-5	CASSLTGFTPEETQYF	TGTGCCAGCAGCTTAACGGGCTTCACCCCGGAAGAGACCCAGTACTTC
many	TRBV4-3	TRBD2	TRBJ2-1	CASSPGGPEPHEQFF	TGCGCCAGCAGCCCGGGGGGACCCGAGCCCCATGAGCAGTTCTTC
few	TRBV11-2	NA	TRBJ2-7	CASSRVLGEQYF	TGTGCCAGCAGCAGGGTGTTGGGGGAGCAGTACTTC
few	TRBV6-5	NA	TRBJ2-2	CASSRQANTGELFF	TGTGCCAGCAGCCGACAGGCGAACACCGGGGAGCTGTTTTTT
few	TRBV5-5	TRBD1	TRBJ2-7	CASSPDRAITYEQYF	TGTGCCAGCAGCCCTGACAGGGCCATTACCTACGAGCAGTACTTC
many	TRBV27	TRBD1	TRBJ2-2	CASGRDRGMSGELFF	TGTGCCAGCGGCCGGGACAGGGGGATGTCAGGGGAGCTGTTTTTT
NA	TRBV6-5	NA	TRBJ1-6	CASSYSNGPLDSPLHF	TGTGCCAGCAGTTACTCGAATGGACCTTTAGATTCACCCCTCCACTTT
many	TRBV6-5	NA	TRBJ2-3	CASSPGTDTQYF	TGTGCCAGCAGTCCAGGCACAGATACGCAGTATTTT
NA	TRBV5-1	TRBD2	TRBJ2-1	CASSLAGGTWNEQFF	TGCGCCAGCAGCTTAGCGGGGGGGACATGGAATGAGCAGTTCTTC
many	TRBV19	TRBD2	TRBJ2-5	CASSLSLAVQETQYF	TGTGCCAGTAGTTTATCCCTAGCGGTACAAGAGACCCAGTACTTC
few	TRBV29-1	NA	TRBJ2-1	CSVGISYNEQFF	TGCAGCGTTGGTATCTCCTACAATGAGCAGTTCTTC
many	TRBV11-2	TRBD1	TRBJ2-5	CASSLARGYRGTQYF	TGTGCCAGCAGCTTAGCCAGGGGGTACCGGGGGACCCAGTACTTC
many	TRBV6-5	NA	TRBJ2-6	CASRPPGVRGANVLTF	TGTGCCAGCAGGCCCCCGGGAGTTCGCGGGGCCAACGTCCTGACTTTC
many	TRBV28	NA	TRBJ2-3	CASSPRPDTQYF	TGTGCCAGCAGTCCCCGTCCAGATACGCAGTATTTT
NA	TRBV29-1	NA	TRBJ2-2	CSVGSPGNAGELFF	TGCAGCGTGGGGTCACCAGGGAACGCCGGGGAGCTGTTTTTT
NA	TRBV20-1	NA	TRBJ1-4	CSAARGEKLFF	TGCAGTGCTGCCCGGGGGGAAAAACTGTTTTTT